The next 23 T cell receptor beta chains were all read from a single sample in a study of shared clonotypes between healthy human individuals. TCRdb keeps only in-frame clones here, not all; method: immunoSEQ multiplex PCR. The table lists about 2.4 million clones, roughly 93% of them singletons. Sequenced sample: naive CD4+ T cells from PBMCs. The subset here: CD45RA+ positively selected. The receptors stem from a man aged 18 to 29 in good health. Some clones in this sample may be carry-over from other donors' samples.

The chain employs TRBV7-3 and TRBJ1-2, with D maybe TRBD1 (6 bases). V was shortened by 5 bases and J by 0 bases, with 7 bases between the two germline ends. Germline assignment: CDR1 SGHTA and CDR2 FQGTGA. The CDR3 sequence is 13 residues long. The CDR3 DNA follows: TGTGCCAGCAGCCGGACAGCTAACTATGGCTACACCTTC. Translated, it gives CASSRTANYGYTF. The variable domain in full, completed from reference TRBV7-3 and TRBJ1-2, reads GAGVSQTPSNKVTEKGKYVELRCDPISGHTALYWYRQSLGQGPEFLIYFQGTGAADDSGLPNDRFFAVRPEGSVSTLKIQRTERGDSAVYLCASSRTANYGYTFGSGTRLTVV.

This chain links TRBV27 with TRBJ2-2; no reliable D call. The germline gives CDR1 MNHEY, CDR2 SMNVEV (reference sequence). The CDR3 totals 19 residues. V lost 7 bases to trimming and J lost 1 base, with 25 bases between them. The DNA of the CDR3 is TGTGCCAGCATCGCAAGCCCCACCCTCGGACGCCGGAACACCGGGGAGCTGTTTTTT. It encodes CASIASPTLGRRNTGELFF.

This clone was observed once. This CDR3 reads CASSTYPDQPQHF. CDR3 in DNA: TGTGCCAGCAGTACCTACCCAGATCAGCCCCAGCATTTT. The rearrangement uses TRBV6-6 and TRBJ1-5; D not certain. V lost 5 bases and J lost 5, with 10 bases in between. Looked up from germline, CDR1 is MNHNY and CDR2 is SVGAGI (reference sequence). The CDR3 contains 13 residues.

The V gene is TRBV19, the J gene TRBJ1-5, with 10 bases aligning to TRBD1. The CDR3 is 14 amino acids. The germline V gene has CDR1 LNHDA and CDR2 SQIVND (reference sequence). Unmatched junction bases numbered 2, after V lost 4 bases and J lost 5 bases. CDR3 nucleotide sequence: TGTGCCAGTAGTACGGGACAGGGGCATCAGCCCCAGCATTTT. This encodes CASSTGQGHQPQHF. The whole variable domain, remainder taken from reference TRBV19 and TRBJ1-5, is DGGITQSPKYLFRKEGQNVTLSCEQNLNHDAMYWYRQDPGQGLRLIYYSQIVNDFQKGDIAEGYSVSREKKESFPLTVTSAQKNPTAFYLCASSTGQGHQPQHFGDGTRLSIL.

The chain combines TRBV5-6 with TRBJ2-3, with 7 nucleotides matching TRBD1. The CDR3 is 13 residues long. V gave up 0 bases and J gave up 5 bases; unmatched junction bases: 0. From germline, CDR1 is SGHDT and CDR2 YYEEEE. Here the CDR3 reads CASSLGQGDTQYF. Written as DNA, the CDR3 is TGTGCCAGCAGCTTGGGACAGGGAGATACGCAGTATTTT.

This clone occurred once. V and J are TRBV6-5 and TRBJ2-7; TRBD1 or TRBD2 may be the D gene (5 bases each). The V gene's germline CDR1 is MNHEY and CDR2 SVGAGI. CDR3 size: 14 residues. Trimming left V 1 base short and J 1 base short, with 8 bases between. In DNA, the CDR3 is TGTGCCAGCAGTTACTGGGGACCTTCCTACGAGCAGTACTTC. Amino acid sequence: CASSYWGPSYEQYF.

DNA of the CDR3: TGTGCCAGCTCACCCCGAACCGAGGCGCTTGAGCAGTTCTTC. Amino acid sequence: CASSPRTEALEQFF. This sequence joins TRBV18 and TRBJ2-1; D call uncertain. CDR1 is KGHSH, CDR2 LQKENI, per germline. The CDR3 contains 14 residues. V lost 3 bases, J lost 9 bases, and 15 bases lay in between.

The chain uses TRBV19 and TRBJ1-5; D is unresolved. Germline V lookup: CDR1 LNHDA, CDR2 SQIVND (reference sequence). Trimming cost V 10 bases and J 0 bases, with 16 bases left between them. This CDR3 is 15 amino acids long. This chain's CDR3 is CATRLVGNSNQPQHF. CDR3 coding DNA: TGTGCCACCAGGCTAGTCGGAAATAGCAATCAGCCCCAGCATTTT.

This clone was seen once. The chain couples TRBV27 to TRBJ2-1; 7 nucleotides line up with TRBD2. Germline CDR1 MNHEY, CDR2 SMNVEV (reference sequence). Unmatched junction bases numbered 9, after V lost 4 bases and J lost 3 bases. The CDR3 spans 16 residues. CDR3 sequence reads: CASSSPWGEGYNEQFF. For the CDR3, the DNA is TGTGCCAGCAGTTCCCCTTGGGGGGAGGGCTACAATGAGCAGTTCTTC.

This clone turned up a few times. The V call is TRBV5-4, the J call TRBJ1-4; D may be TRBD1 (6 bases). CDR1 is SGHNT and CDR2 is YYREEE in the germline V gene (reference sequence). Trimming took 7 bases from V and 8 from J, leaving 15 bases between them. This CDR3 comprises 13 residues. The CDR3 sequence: CASATTGSEKLFF. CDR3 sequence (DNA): TGTGCCAGCGCGACTACAGGGAGCGAAAAACTGTTTTTT.

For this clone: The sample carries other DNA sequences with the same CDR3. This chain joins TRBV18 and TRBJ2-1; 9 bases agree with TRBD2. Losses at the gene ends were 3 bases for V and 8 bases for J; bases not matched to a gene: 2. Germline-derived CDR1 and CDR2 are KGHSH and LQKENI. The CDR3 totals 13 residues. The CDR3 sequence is CASSPRTSDEQFF. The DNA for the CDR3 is TGTGCCAGCTCACCGCGGACTAGCGATGAGCAGTTCTTC.

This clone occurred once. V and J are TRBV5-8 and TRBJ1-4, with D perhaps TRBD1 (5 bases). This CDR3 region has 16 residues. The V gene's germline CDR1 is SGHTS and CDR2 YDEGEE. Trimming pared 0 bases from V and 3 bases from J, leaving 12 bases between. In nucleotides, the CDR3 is TGTGCCAGCAGCTTGGGAGAGGGACGCGCTAATGAAAAACTGTTTTTT. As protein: CASSLGEGRANEKLFF. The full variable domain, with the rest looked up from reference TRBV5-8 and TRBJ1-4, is EAGVTQSPTHLIKTRGQQATLRCSPISGHTSVYWYQQALGLGLQFLLWYDEGEERNRGNFPPRFSGRQFPNYSSELNVNALELEDSALYLCASSLGEGRANEKLFFGSGTQLSVL.

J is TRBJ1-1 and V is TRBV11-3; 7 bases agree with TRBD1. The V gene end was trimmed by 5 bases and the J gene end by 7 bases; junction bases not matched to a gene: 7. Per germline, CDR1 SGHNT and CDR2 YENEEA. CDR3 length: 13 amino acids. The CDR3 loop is CASSQGGNGEAFF. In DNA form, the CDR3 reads TGTGCCAGCAGCCAGGGGGGGAATGGTGAAGCTTTCTTT. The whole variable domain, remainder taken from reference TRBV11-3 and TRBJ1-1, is EAGVVQSPRYKIIEKKQPVAFWCNPISGHNTLYWYLQNLGQGPELLIRYENEEAVDDSQLPKDRFSAERLKGVDSTLKIQPAELGDSAVYLCASSQGGNGEAFFGQGTRLTVV.

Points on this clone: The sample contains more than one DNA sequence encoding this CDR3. CDR3 amino acids: CASSPGQGGTDTQYF. The DNA for the CDR3 is TGTGCCAGCTCGCCTGGACAGGGTGGCACAGATACGCAGTATTTT. The genes are TRBV18 and TRBJ2-3, with 8 bases that match TRBD1. The junction had 6 bases not matched to a gene; V was cut back by 6 bases and J by 1 base. The germline V gene has CDR1 KGHSH and CDR2 LQKENI. The CDR3 spans 15 residues.

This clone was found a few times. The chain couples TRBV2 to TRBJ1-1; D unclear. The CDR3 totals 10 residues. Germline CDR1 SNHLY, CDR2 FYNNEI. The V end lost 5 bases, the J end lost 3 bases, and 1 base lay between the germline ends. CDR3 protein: CASSYTEAFF. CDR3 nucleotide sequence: TGTGCCAGCAGTTACACTGAAGCTTTCTTT.

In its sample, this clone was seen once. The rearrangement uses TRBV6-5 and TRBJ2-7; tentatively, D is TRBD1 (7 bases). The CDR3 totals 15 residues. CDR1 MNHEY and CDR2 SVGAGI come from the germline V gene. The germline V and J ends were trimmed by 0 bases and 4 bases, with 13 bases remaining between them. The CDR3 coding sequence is TGTGCCAGCAGTTACTCTTCCAGGGGGGTATACGAGCAGTACTTC. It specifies CASSYSSRGVYEQYF.

The CDR3 protein is CASSRIGGQPQHF. The CDR3 DNA reads as TGTGCCAGCAGCCGAATTGGCGGGCAGCCCCAGCATTTT. V gene TRBV7-9 combines with J gene TRBJ1-5; no reliable D call. The CDR3 runs to 13 residues. CDR1 is SEHNR, CDR2 FQNEAQ, per germline (reference sequence). V was pared by 5 bases and J by 7 bases, with 12 bases between.

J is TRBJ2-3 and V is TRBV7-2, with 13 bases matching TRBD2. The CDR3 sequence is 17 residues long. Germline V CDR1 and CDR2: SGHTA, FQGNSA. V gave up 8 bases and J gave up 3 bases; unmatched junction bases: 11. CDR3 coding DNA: TGTGCCAGCTCCAAACGGACTAGCGGGAGTGTGACAGATACGCAGTATTTT. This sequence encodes CASSKRTSGSVTDTQYF.

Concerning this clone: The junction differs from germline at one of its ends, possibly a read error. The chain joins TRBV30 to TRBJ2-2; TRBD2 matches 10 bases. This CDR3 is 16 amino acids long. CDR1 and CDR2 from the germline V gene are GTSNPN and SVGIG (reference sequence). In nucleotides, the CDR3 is TGTGCCTACCCGGGACTAGCGAACGATGGGCGCAGGGGAGCTGTTTTT. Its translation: CAYPGLANDGRRGAVF.

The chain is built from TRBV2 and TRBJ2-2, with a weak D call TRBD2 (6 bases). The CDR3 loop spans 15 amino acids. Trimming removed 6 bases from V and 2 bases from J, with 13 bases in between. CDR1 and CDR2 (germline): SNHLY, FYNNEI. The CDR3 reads CASRRAGRNTGELFF. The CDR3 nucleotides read TGTGCCAGCAGGAGAGCCGGGAGAAACACCGGGGAGCTGTTTTTT.

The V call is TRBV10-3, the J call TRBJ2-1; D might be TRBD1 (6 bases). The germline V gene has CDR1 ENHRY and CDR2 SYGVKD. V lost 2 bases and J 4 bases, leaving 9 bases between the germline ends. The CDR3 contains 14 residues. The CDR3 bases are TGTGCCATCAGTGAGCCGGACAGATACAATGAGCAGTTCTTC. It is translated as CAISEPDRYNEQFF.

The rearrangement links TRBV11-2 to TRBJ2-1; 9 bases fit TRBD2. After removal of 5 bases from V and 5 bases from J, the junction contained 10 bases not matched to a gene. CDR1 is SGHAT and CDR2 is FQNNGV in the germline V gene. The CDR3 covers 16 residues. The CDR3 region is CASSVISGSRHNEQFF. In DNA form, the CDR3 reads TGTGCCAGCAGCGTCATTAGCGGGAGTCGACACAATGAGCAGTTCTTC.

This chain's CDR3 is CASRQLGNEKLFF. CDR3 DNA: TGTGCCAGCCGACAGCTAGGAAATGAAAAACTGTTTTTT. This chain links TRBV19 with TRBJ1-4; TRBD1 is a possible D gene (5 bases). V was clipped by 9 bases and J by 5 bases, with 13 bases between them. The length of the CDR3 is 13 residues. Germline values: CDR1 LNHDA, CDR2 SQIVND (reference sequence).